Listed below are T cell receptor beta chains from one sample, sequenced in a study of sequential checkpoint blockade in melanoma. Using immunoSEQ multiplex PCR, the repertoire was profiled, and TCRdb retains in-frame clones only, with some absent. The data contain a few thousand clones, more than 20% of them singletons. The sequences come from tumor tissue (inferred from file names), collected from a patient given nivolumab and ipilimumab in sequence. The receptors stem from a human donor with melanoma. Each CDR3 is given with its conserved first and last residue. The D gene is left open where the match is weak. Clone size, where shown, is once, few, many, or a class for clones that have expanded.

-	-	16	TRBJ2-3	TRBV5-1	TGCGCCAGCAGCCCCAGGAGGATAGGAGACACAGATACGCAGTATTTT	CASSPRRIGDTDTQYF
medium-sized	TRBD1	14	TRBJ1-1	TRBV11-3	TGTGCCAGCAGCCAAATACAGGGGGCTTCGGAAGCTTTCTTT	CASSQIQGASEAFF
-	-	16	TRBJ1-3	TRBV11-3	TGTGCCAGCAGCCGCTACTGGCCAGGGGCTGGAAACACCATATATTTT	CASSRYWPGAGNTIYF
many	-	18	TRBJ1-5	TRBV6-8	TGTGCCAGCAGTTATGACCTCGTATCCGCAGGTCCCAATCAGCCCCAGCATTTT	CASSYDLVSAGPNQPQHF
medium-sized	-	14	TRBJ2-1	TRBV11-3	TGTGCCAGCAGCTTAGAAAGGGAGAGGAATGAGCAGTTCTTC	CASSLERERNEQFF
-	-	14	TRBJ1-3	TRBV6-1	TGTGCCAGCAGTGAAGTCAGCATTGGAAACACCATATATTTT	CASSEVSIGNTIYF
-	-	16	TRBJ1-1	TRBV11-3	TGTGCCAGCAGCCGCGGAAACAGGGATGGGAACACTGAAGCTTTCTTT	CASSRGNRDGNTEAFF
large	-	16	TRBJ1-4	TRBV11-3	TGTGCCAGCAGTTCGAACAGGGATGCGGATAATGAAAAACTGTTTTTT	CASSSNRDADNEKLFF
medium-sized	TRBD1	15	TRBJ2-7	TRBV11-3	TGTGCCAGCAGCTTCAGGGACAGGGGCGCCTACGAGCAGTACTTC	CASSFRDRGAYEQYF
-	-	13	TRBJ1-1	TRBV7-1	TGTGCCAGCAGTTCAGGGGTAGGGGCTGAAGCTTTCTTT	CASSSGVGAEAFF
many	-	16	TRBJ1-1	TRBV11-3	TGTGCCAGCAGCCCCCCCGGTGGTGGGGGGAACACTGAAGCTTTCTTT	CASSPPGGGGNTEAFF
-	-	11	TRBJ2-2	TRBV19	TGTGCCACCTCAAACACCGGGGAGCTGTTTTTT	CATSNTGELFF
-	TRBD1	16	TRBJ2-1	TRBV5-1	TGCGCCAGCAGCTTGGGAGGGACAGGGGGACTCAATGAGCAGTTCTTC	CASSLGGTGGLNEQFF
-	-	14	TRBJ1-5	TRBV19	TGTGCCAGTAGTACCCTAACGGGCAATCAGCCCCAGCATTTT	CASSTLTGNQPQHF
-	TRBD1	15	TRBJ1-2	TRBV25-1	TGTGCCAGCAGTGAGACAGGGTATGCTAACTATGGCTACACCTTC	CASSETGYANYGYTF
medium-sized	-	15	TRBJ2-3	TRBV9	TGTGCCAGCAGTGAAGTGGGTAGCGGCCAAGATACGCAGTATTTT	CASSEVGSGQDTQYF